This TCR beta chain was recorded in a study of T cell responses to AZD1222 COVID-19 vaccine. Across the study: Second-dose intervals of approximately 4 or approximately 12 weeks were pooled. Notes on the study in general: Spike-specific TCR breadth and depth grew following two AZD1222 doses. Possibly, clonal diversity was underestimated; donors were largely white British and included more females. Samples come after the peak T cell response, not at day 14.

On this clone itself: Its antigen is as yet unknown.

Profiled with immunoSEQ multiplex PCR; TCRdb holds only in-frame clones, not every one. The sample lists 95,000 to 100,000 clones, 90% seen once, with about a quarter in the top ten. Germline loops: CDR1 LGHNA, CDR2 YNFKEQ. CDR3 length: 13 residues. Trimming removed 2 bases at V and 2 bases at J, with 7 bases between. This clonotype originated in an adult in good health. The rearrangement joins TRBV4-2 to TRBJ2-7, with D possibly TRBD2 on 5 matching bases. The specimen was peripheral blood, collected on day 0 of AZD1222 vaccination. In DNA form, the CDR3 reads TGTGCCAGCAGCCAAAACGGGGCCTACGAGCAGTACTTC. It encodes CASSQNGAYEQYF.